Presented here are 17 T cell receptor beta chains from one specimen sequenced in a study of T cells in Graves' hyperthyroidism and ophthalmopathy. Template material for amplifying TCR beta CDR3 regions consisted of RNA transcripts. RT-PCR in the first round (using the HTBI primer set) targeted the TCR CDR3. One entry per CDR3 protein, called by TCRdb with MiXCR from the multiplex PCR reads. Here the sample spans more than 350,000 distinct CDR3 sequences, 13% to 15% being singletons. Material: blood. Receptors were obtained from a woman aged 55-70 years with Graves' ophthalmopathy.

This clonotype came up many times. The chain carries TRBV3-1 and TRBJ1-1, with D uncertain. V lost 0 bases to trimming and J lost 8 bases, with 10 bases between them. CDR1 and CDR2 (germline): LGHDT, YNNKEL (reference sequence). The CDR3 totals 13 residues. The CDR3 region has the DNA TGTGCCAGCAGCCAAGAAGGTACGCGGGAAGCTTTCTTT. It encodes CASSQEGTREAFF.

The table lists this clonotype with many counts. The rearrangement uses TRBV30 and TRBJ1-2; maybe TRBD1 (6 bases). Trimming stripped 1 base from V and 7 bases from J, with 10 bases between. This CDR3 spans 12 amino acids. Germline CDR1 GTSNPN, CDR2 SVGIG (reference sequence). The CDR3 sequence is CAWSETGSGYTF. CDR3 DNA sequence: TGTGCCTGGAGTGAAACAGGGAGTGGCTACACCTTC. Based on the CDR3 plus reference TRBV30 and TRBJ1-2, the full variable domain is SQTIHQWPATLVQPVGSPLSLECTVEGTSNPNLYWYRQAAGRGLQLLFYSVGIGQISSEVPQNLSASRPQDRQFILSSKKLLLSDSGFYLCAWSETGSGYTFGSGTRLTVV.

In this sample, this clonotype turned up many times. The chain employs TRBV27 and TRBJ1-1, with D tentatively TRBD1 (5 bases). Germline V CDR1 and CDR2: MNHEY, SMNVEV (reference sequence). The germline V and J ends were trimmed by 6 bases and 4 bases, with 12 bases remaining between them. CDR3 length: 13 residues. The CDR3 DNA follows: TGTGCCAGCAGGGACCTCGGGGCCACTGAAGCTTTCTTT. Translation: CASRDLGATEAFF.

The chain couples TRBV20-1 to TRBJ1-3, with unresolved D. The CDR3 length is 12 residues. Between the trimmed V and J ends, which lost 3 bases and 4 bases, there was a span of 7 bases. Per germline, CDR1 DFQATT and CDR2 SNEGSKA (reference sequence). The CDR3 coding sequence is TGCAGTGCTAGGGCCCCCGGAAACACCATATATTTT. Encoded protein: CSARAPGNTIYF.

The genes are TRBV5-5 and TRBJ2-3; 9 positions match TRBD2. Unmatched junction bases numbered 13, after V lost 1 base and J lost 4 bases. There are 18 residues in the CDR3. Germline CDR1 and CDR2: SGHKS and YYEKEE (reference sequence). In DNA, the CDR3 is TGTGCCAGCAGCTTGCTAGCGGGAATCGAGTTTCTGGCAGATACGCAGTATTTT. Amino acid sequence: CASSLLAGIEFLADTQYF.

This clonotype was counted ten times or more. This rearrangement joins TRBV7-9 to TRBJ2-3, with 8 bases that match TRBD2. With V trimmed by 4 bases and J by 4 bases, 7 bases remained unmatched. The CDR3 contains 15 residues. Germline values: CDR1 SEHNR, CDR2 FQNEAQ (reference sequence). As DNA, the CDR3 is TGTGCCAGCAGCTCCGGGAGGGGCTTTGCAGATACGCAGTATTTT. It codes for CASSSGRGFADTQYF.

This rearrangement joins TRBV7-9 to TRBJ2-7, with a tentative D call TRBD1 (6 bases). Trimming took 3 bases from V and 2 from J, leaving 14 bases between them. This CDR3 is 15 amino acids long. The V gene's germline CDR1 is SEHNR and CDR2 FQNEAQ (reference sequence). CDR3 region: CASSFSWDTAYEQYF. CDR3 DNA sequence: TGTGCCAGCAGCTTTAGTTGGGACACCGCCTACGAGCAGTACTTC.

In its sample, this clonotype was seen many times. One junction end does not reproduce the germline sequence, and a read error may be involved. V and J are TRBV30 and TRBJ2-6, with D tentatively TRBD1 (5 bases). CDR1 and CDR2 (germline): GTSNPN, SVGIG (reference sequence). CDR3 length equals 14 residues. CDR3 loop: CAWSTVSGANVLAF. The DNA for the CDR3 is TGTGCCTGGAGTACGGTCTCTGGGGCCAACGTCCTGGCTTTC.

The table lists this clonotype with a few counts. CDR3 DNA: TGCAGTGCTCCCTTTAGCGGGAGGAAGTACGAGCAGTACTTC. Protein product: CSAPFSGRKYEQYF. The chain uses TRBV20-1 and TRBJ2-7, with TRBD2 matching over 10 bases. This CDR3 region has 14 residues. Germline-derived CDR1 and CDR2 are DFQATT and SNEGSKA (reference sequence). Losses at the gene ends were 5 bases for V and 4 bases for J; bases not matched to a gene: 8.

This clonotype was detected ten times or more. The V gene is TRBV6-1, the J gene TRBJ1-2; a weak D match, TRBD1 (5 bases). V was trimmed by 5 bases and J by 4 bases, leaving 14 bases between them. The CDR3 totals 14 residues. In germline, CDR1 is MNHNS, CDR2 SASEGT. CDR3 protein: CASSPQRGGYGYTF. Here the CDR3 DNA reads TGTGCCAGCAGTCCCCAAAGGGGTGGCTATGGCTACACCTTC.

Points on this clonotype: An end of the junction differs from the germline gene, which may be a read error. CDR3 protein: CASRSRGGGNQPQHF. CDR3 coding DNA: TGTGCTAGCAGGAGCCGAGGCGGGGGCAATCAGCCCCAGCATTTT. The J gene is TRBJ1-5, the V gene TRBV2; no definite D call. The CDR3 covers 15 residues. Per the germline V gene, CDR1 is SNHLY and CDR2 is FYNNEI.

The J gene is TRBJ1-1, the V gene TRBV29-1, with 7 bases matching TRBD1. The germline CDR1 and CDR2 sequences are SQVTM and ANQGSEA. The length of the CDR3 is 13 residues. V shed 6 bases, J shed 3 bases, and the junction held 7 bases outside the gene matches. The CDR3 sequence is CSVSTGTDTEAFF. CDR3 nucleotides: TGCAGCGTCTCTACCGGGACAGACACTGAAGCTTTCTTT.

This clonotype was detected many times. The CDR3 loop is CASSVNTGREQFF. The CDR3 DNA reads TGTGCCAGCAGCGTAAACACAGGGCGTGAGCAGTTCTTC. V is TRBV11-1 and J is TRBJ2-1, with D maybe TRBD1 (6 bases). The CDR3 extends over 13 amino acids. Germline V CDR1 and CDR2: SGHAT, FQDESV (reference sequence). V dropped 5 bases and J dropped 9 bases, with 14 bases sitting between them.

The rearrangement joins TRBV7-9 to TRBJ2-1, with D perhaps matching TRBD2 (6 bases). Per the germline V gene, CDR1 is SEHNR and CDR2 is FQNEAQ (reference sequence). The CDR3 is 16 residues long. V shed 1 base and J shed 7 bases, with 17 bases lying between them. CDR3 in DNA: TGTGCCAGCAGCTTAGAGAATAGCGGAGGACTTAATGAGCAGTTCTTC. Translation: CASSLENSGGLNEQFF.

This clonotype was observed many times. The chain uses TRBV6-1 and TRBJ2-7, with a possible D match to TRBD1 (6 bases). Germline V gene lookup returns CDR1 MNHNS and CDR2 SASEGT. CDR3 length: 13 residues. Trimming cost V 8 bases and J 6 bases, with 17 bases left between them. CDR3 sequence: CASGAGVVVEQYF. CDR3 DNA: TGTGCCAGCGGGGCAGGGGTGGTGGTCGAGCAGTACTTC.

This clonotype occurred many times. V gene TRBV7-8 combines with J gene TRBJ2-5; D unclear. V was clipped by 0 bases and J by 3 bases, with 8 bases between them. Germline V gene lookup returns CDR1 SGHVS and CDR2 FQNEAQ. This CDR3 is built from 14 residues. CDR3 residues: CASSLARWEETQYF. CDR3 nucleotide sequence: TGTGCCAGCAGCTTAGCGCGGTGGGAAGAGACCCAGTACTTC.

The rearrangement uses TRBV19 and TRBJ2-7; perhaps TRBD1 as D (5 bases). Between the trimmed V and J ends, which lost 1 base and 0 bases, there was a span of 10 bases. The CDR3 covers 15 residues. Per the germline V gene, CDR1 is LNHDA and CDR2 is SQIVND (reference sequence). Here the CDR3 DNA reads TGTGCCAGTAGTATAGGGGGCCTGGCCTCCTACGAGCAGTACTTC. This encodes CASSIGGLASYEQYF. Variable domain in full (rest from reference TRBV19 and TRBJ2-7): DGGITQSPKYLFRKEGQNVTLSCEQNLNHDAMYWYRQDPGQGLRLIYYSQIVNDFQKGDIAEGYSVSREKKESFPLTVTSAQKNPTAFYLCASSIGGLASYEQYFGPGTRLTVT.